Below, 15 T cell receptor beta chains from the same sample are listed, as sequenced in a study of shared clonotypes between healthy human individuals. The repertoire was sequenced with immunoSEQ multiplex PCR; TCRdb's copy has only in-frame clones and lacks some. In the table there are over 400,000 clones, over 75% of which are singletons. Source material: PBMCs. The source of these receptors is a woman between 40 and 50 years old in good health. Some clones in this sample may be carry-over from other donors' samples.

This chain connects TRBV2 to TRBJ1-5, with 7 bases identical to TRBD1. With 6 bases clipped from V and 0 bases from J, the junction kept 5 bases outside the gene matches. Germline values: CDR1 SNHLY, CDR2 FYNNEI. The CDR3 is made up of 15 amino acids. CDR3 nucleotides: TGTGCCAGCAGCGAACAGGGGATTAGCAATCAGCCCCAGCATTTT. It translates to CASSEQGISNQPQHF.

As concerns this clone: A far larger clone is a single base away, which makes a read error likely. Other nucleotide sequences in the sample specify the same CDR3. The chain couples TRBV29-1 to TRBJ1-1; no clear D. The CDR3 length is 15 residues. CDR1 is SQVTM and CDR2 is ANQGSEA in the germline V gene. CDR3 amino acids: CSVDKEGIGITEAFF. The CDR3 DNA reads TGCAGCGTTGATAAAGAAGGGATTGGGATCACTGAGGCTTTCTTT.

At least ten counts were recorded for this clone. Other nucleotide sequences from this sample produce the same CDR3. The CDR3 DNA follows: TGCGCCAGCAGCTGGGACAGGGGAAACACCGGGGAGCTGTTTTTT. This codes for CASSWDRGNTGELFF. The rearrangement links TRBV5-1 to TRBJ2-2, with 10 bases identical to TRBD1. CDR1 is SGHRS, CDR2 YFSETQ, per germline. V was clipped by 3 bases and J by 2 bases; unmatched bases: 1. The length of the CDR3 is 15 residues. The whole variable domain, filled in from reference TRBV5-1 and TRBJ2-2, reads KAGVTQTPRYLIKTRGQQVTLSCSPISGHRSVSWYQQTPGQGLQFLFEYFSETQRNKGNFPGRFSGRQFSNSRSEMNVSTLELGDSALYLCASSWDRGNTGELFFGEGSRLTVL.

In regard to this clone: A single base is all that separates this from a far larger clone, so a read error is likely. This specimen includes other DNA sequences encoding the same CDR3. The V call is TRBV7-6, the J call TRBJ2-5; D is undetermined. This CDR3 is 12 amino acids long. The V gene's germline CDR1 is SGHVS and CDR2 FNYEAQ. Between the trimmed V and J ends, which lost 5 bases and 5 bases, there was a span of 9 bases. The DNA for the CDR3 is TGTGCCAGCAGCGCCCGGTTGGAGACCCAGTACTTC. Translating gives CASSARLETQYF. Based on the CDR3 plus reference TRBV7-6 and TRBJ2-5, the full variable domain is GAGVSQSPRYKVTKRGQDVALRCDPISGHVSLYWYRQALGQGPEFLTYFNYEAQQDKSGLPNDRFSAERPEGSISTLTIQRTEQRDSAMYRCASSARLETQYFGPGTRLLVL.

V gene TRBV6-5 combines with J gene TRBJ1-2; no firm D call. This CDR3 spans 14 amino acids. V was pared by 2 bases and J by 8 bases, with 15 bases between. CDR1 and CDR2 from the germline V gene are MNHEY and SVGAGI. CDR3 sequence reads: CASSYGILERGYTF. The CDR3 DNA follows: TGTGCCAGCAGTTACGGGATACTGGAGAGGGGCTACACCTTC.

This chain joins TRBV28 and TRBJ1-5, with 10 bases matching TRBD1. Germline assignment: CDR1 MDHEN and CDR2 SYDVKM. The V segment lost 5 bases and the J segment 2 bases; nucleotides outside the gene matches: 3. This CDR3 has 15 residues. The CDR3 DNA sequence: TGTGCCAGCAGTATAGGGACAGGGGGCAATCAGCCCCAGCATTTT. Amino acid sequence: CASSIGTGGNQPQHF.

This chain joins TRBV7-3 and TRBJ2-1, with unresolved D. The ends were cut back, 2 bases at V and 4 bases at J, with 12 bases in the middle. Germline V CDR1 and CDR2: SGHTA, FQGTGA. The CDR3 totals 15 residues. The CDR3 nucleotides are TGTGCCAGCAGCTTATCTCGGGTAGCATACAATGAGCAGTTCTTC. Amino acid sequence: CASSLSRVAYNEQFF.

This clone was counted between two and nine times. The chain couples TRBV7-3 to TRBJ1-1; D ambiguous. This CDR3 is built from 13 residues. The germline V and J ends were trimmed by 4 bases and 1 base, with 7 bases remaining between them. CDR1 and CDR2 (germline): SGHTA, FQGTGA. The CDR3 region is CASSSGRNTEAFF. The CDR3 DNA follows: TGTGCCAGCAGCTCGGGTAGGAACACTGAAGCTTTCTTT.

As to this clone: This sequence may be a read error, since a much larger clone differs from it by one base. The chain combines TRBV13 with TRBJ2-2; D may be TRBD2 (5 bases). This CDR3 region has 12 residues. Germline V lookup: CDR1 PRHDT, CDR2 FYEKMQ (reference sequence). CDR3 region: CASSLTTGELVF. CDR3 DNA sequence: TGTGCCAGCAGCTTAACCACCGGGGAGCTGGTTTTT.

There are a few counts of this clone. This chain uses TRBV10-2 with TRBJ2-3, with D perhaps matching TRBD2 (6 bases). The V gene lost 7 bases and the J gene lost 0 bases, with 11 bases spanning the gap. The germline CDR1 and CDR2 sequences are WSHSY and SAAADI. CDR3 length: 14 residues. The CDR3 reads CASKGGTSTDTQYF. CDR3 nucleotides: TGCGCCAGCAAAGGCGGGACTAGCACAGATACGCAGTATTTT.

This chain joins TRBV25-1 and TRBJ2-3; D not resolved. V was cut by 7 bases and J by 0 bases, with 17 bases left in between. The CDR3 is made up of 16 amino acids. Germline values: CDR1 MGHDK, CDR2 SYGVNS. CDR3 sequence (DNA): TGTGCCAGCACCCCAGCAAGGAGCTCTAGCACAGATACGCAGTATTTT. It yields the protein CASTPARSSSTDTQYF.

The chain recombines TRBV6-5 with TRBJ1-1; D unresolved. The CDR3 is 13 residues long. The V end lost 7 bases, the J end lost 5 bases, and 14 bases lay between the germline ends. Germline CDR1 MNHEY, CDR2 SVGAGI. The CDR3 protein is CASMGGLTTEAFF. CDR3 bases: TGTGCCAGCATGGGAGGGTTGACTACTGAAGCTTTCTTT.

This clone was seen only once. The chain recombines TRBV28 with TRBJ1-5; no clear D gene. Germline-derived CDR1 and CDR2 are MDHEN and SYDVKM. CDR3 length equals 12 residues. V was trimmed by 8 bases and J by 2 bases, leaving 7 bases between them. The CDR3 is CASWSGNQPQHF. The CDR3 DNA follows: TGTGCCAGCTGGTCCGGCAATCAGCCCCAGCATTTT.

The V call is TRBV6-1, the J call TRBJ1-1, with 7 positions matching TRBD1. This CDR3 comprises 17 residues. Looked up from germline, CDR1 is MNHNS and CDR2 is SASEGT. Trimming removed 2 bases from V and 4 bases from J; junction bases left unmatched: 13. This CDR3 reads CASSERPSDRVGTEAFF. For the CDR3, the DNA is TGTGCCAGCAGTGAACGTCCCAGTGACAGGGTTGGCACTGAAGCTTTCTTT.

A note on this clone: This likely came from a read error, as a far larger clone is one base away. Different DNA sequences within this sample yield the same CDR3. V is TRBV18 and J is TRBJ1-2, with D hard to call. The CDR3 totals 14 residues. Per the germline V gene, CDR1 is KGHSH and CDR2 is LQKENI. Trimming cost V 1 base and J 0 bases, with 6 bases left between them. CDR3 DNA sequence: TGTGCCAGCTCACCACAGCCAGCTAACTATGGCTACACCTTC. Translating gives CASSPQPANYGYTF.